A selection of T cell receptor beta chains follows, all from one sample in a study of blood T cell repertoires in COVID-19. The repertoire was sequenced with immunoSEQ multiplex PCR; TCRdb's copy has only in-frame clones and lacks some. The data show about 110,000 clones, approximately 82% seen once. Input material: peripheral blood. The source is a woman of 80 years or more with acute or convalescent COVID-19. Both conserved end residues are part of each CDR3. A D gene is named only where the DNA matches it firmly. Rows give clone size only sometimes, using once, few, many, or a class for an expanded clone.

clone_size,j_call,v_call,d_call,cdr3_nt,cdr3_aa
.,TRBJ2-7,TRBV28,TRBD2,TGTGCCAGCAGTTTGGGCGGGAGGCCCTACGAGCAGTACTTC,CASSLGGRPYEQYF
.,TRBJ2-2,TRBV11-2,.,TGTGCCAGCACCTTAACAGGGAACACCGGGGAGCTGTTTTTT,CASTLTGNTGELFF
.,TRBJ1-2,TRBV28,.,TGTGCCAGCACCCAGGGAAATTCTGGCTACACCTTC,CASTQGNSGYTF
.,TRBJ2-5,TRBV5-1,.,TGCGCCAGCAGTCGTATCAGACAGGCCGGTGGGGAGACCCAGTACTTC,CASSRIRQAGGETQYF
.,TRBJ1-2,TRBV3-1/TRBV3-2,TRBD1,TGTGCCAGCAGCCCTATAGGACAGGGACACTATGGCTACACCTTC,CASSPIGQGHYGYTF
.,TRBJ1-1,TRBV28,.,TGTGCCAGCAGTTTAGAGTACACTGAAGCTTTCTTT,CASSLEYTEAFF
.,TRBJ2-1,TRBV5-1,TRBD2,TGCGCCAGTAGGACTAGCGGGGACAATGAGCAGTTCTTC,CASRTSGDNEQFF
.,TRBJ1-2,TRBV5-1,.,TGCGCCAGCAGCCCCGGGGGGGGGCCCCCTAACTATGGCTACACCTTC,CASSPGGGPPNYGYTF
.,TRBJ2-2,TRBV9,TRBD2,TGTGCCAGCAGCGAATTCGGGTCGGGGAGGGATGCCACCGGGGAGCTGTTTTTT,CASSEFGSGRDATGELFF
.,TRBJ2-7,TRBV27,.,TGTGCCAGCAGCGTAGGAGTAGCCAACGAGCAGTACTTC,CASSVGVANEQYF
.,TRBJ2-5,TRBV7-2,TRBD2,TGTGCCAGCAGCCCACGGGGACTAGCGGGAATACAAGAGACCCAGTACTTC,CASSPRGLAGIQETQYF
once,TRBJ2-2,TRBV28,TRBD2,TGTGCCAGCATCGGCGGGAGCTGGACCGGGGAGCTGTTTTTT,CASIGGSWTGELFF
.,TRBJ2-3,TRBV6-5,TRBD2,TGTGCCAGCAGTTACTCCGGGGGGGCCGGGGGAGATACGCAGTATTTT,CASSYSGGAGGDTQYF
.,TRBJ1-5,TRBV19,TRBD1,TGTGCCAGTAGTTTAAGGGGGCCGAATCAGCCCCAGCATTTT,CASSLRGPNQPQHF
.,TRBJ2-1,TRBV19,TRBD1,TGTGCCAGTAGTATGACAGGGCCCTACAATGAGCAGTTCTTC,CASSMTGPYNEQFF
.,TRBJ1-5,TRBV3-1/TRBV3-2,.,TGTGCCAGCAGCCAAGGTCCTAATCAGCCCCAGCATTTT,CASSQGPNQPQHF
once,TRBJ1-2,TRBV7-3,.,TGTGCCAGCAGCCCCGACAGATGGAGTGGCTACACCTTC,CASSPDRWSGYTF
.,TRBJ2-1,TRBV3-1/TRBV3-2,.,TGTGCCACCAGGACAACGGGGTACAATGAGCAGTTCTTC,CATRTTGYNEQFF
.,TRBJ1-1,TRBV18,.,TGTGCCAGCTCACGGACAGTAAACACTGAAGCTTTCTTT,CASSRTVNTEAFF
.,TRBJ1-6,TRBV28,TRBD1,TGTGCCAGCAGGACGGGACAGGCGGGTTCACCCCTCCACTTT,CASRTGQAGSPLHF
.,TRBJ1-2,TRBV6-5,.,TGTGCCAGCAGAAAACAGGGAAGGCAGGATGGCTACACCTTC,CASRKQGRQDGYTF
.,TRBJ1-4,TRBV19,.,TGTGCCAGTAGTACCGGACAGATCAATGAAAAACTGTTTTTT,CASSTGQINEKLFF
.,TRBJ2-1,TRBV2,.,TGTGCCAGCAGGGACAACTCCTACAATGAGCAGTTCTTC,CASRDNSYNEQFF
.,TRBJ2-7,TRBV19,.,TGTGCCAGTAGTTATAGACACCTACTCTCCTACGAGCAGTACTTC,CASSYRHLLSYEQYF
once,TRBJ2-6,TRBV15,.,TGTGCCACCAGCAGCGGACGGGACAATTCTGGGGCCAACGTCCTGACTTTC,CATSSGRDNSGANVLTF
.,TRBJ1-5,TRBV19,.,TGTGCCAGTAGGCCACCAGGATCAGGGCAGCCCCAGCATTTT,CASRPPGSGQPQHF
.,TRBJ1-4,TRBV28,.,TGTGCCAGCAGTCCGGGGGGTGGAACTAATGAAAAACTGTTTTTT,CASSPGGGTNEKLFF
.,TRBJ1-4,TRBV5-1,TRBD1,TGCGCCAGCAGCTTGGAGACAGGGCAAAAGGGTTACGAAAAACTGTTTTTT,CASSLETGQKGYEKLFF
.,TRBJ2-5,TRBV3-1/TRBV3-2,.,TGTGCCAGCAGCCAAGCCCTGGGACTTCCTCAAGAGACCCAGTACTTC,CASSQALGLPQETQYF
.,TRBJ1-1,TRBV2,TRBD1,TGTGCCAGTCGACAGGGAGAGAACACTGAAGCTTTCTTT,CASRQGENTEAFF
.,TRBJ1-1,TRBV7-9,.,TGTGCCAGCAGCTTAAGGGGGAATGAAGCTTTCTTT,CASSLRGNEAFF
few,TRBJ2-1,TRBV11-3,TRBD2,TGTGCCAGCAGCTTGGCGGGGGACTCATACAATGAGCAGTTCTTC,CASSLAGDSYNEQFF
once,TRBJ2-1,TRBV11-1,TRBD2,TGTGCCAGCAGCCCGGATCTTGTGCGGGAGGGGGAGCAGTTCTTC,CASSPDLVREGEQFF
.,TRBJ2-7,TRBV11-3,.,TGTGCCAGCAGCCTGACAGGAGTAACCTACGAGCAGTACTTC,CASSLTGVTYEQYF
.,TRBJ1-6,TRBV3-1/TRBV3-2,.,TGTGCCAGCACGCAAGGTTGGGCGCTTTCTTCACCCCTCCACTTT,CASTQGWALSSPLHF
few,TRBJ2-1,TRBV21-1,.,TGTGCCAGCAACGCGAAGCGGGAGGATCATGAGCAGTTCTTC,CASNAKREDHEQFF